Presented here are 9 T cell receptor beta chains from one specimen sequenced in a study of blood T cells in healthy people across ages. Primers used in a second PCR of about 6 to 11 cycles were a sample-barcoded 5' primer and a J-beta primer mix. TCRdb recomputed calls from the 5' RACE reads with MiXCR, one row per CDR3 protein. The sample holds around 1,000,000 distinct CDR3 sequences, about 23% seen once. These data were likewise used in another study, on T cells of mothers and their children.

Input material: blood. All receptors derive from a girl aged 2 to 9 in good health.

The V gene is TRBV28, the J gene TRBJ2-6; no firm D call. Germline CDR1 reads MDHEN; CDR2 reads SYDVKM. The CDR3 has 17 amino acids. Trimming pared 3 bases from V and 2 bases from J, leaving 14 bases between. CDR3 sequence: CASSFFSLGAGANVLTF. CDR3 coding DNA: TGTGCCAGCAGTTTTTTCAGCTTAGGAGCTGGGGCCAACGTCCTGACTTTC.

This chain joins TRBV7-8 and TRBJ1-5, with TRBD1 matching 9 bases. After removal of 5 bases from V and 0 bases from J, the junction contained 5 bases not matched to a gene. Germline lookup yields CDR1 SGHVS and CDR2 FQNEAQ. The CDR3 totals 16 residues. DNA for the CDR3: TGTGCCAGCAGCGGGACAGGGAGCTTTAGCAATCAGCCCCAGCATTTT. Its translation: CASSGTGSFSNQPQHF.

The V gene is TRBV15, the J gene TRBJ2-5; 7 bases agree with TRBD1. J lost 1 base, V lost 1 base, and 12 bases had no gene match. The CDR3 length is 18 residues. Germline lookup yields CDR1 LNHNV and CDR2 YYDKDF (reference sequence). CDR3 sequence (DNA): TGTGCCACCAGCAGAGTTACCTATTCACAGGGGCCCCAAGAGACCCAGTACTTC. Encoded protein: CATSRVTYSQGPQETQYF. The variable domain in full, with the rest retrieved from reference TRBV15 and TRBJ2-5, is DAMVIQNPRYQVTQFGKPVTLSCSQTLNHNVMYWYQQKSSQAPKLLFHYYDKDFNNEADTPDNFQSRRPNTSFCFLDIRSPGLGDTAMYLCATSRVTYSQGPQETQYFGPGTRLLVL.

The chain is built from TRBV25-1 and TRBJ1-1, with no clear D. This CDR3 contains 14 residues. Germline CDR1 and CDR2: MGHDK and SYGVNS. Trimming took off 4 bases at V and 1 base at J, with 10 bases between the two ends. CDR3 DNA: TGTGCCAGCAGTGTACAGTGGGGGAACACTGAAGCTTTCTTT. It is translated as CASSVQWGNTEAFF.

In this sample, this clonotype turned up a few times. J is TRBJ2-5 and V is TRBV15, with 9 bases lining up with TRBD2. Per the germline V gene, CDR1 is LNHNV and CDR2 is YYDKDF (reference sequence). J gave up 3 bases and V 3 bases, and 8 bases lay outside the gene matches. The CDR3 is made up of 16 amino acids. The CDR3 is CATSRVAGAGKETQYF. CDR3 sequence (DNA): TGTGCCACCAGCAGGGTAGCGGGAGCGGGGAAAGAGACCCAGTACTTC.

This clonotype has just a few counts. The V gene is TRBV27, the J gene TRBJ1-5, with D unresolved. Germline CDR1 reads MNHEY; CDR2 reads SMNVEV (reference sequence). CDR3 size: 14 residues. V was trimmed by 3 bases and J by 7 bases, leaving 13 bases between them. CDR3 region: CASSLFGVGQPQHF. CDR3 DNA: TGTGCCAGCAGTTTGTTCGGGGTTGGACAGCCCCAGCATTTT.

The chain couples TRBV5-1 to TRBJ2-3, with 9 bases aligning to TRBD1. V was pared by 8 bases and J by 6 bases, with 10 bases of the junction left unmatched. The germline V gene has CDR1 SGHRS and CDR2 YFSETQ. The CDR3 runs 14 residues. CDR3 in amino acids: CASNTGQGSDTQYF. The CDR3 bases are TGCGCCAGTAATACGGGACAGGGATCCGATACGCAGTATTTT.

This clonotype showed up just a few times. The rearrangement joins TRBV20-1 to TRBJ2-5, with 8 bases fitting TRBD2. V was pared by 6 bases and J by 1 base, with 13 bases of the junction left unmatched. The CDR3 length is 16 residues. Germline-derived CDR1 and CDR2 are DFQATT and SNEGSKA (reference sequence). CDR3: CSAPPLLAGGQETQYF. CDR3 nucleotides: TGCAGTGCCCCACCCCTTTTGGCGGGAGGCCAAGAGACCCAGTACTTC.

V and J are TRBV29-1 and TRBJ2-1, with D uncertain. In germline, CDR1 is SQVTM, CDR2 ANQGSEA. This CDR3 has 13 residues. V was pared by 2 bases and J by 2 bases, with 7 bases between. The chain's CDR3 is CSVESTTYNEQFF. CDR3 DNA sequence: TGCAGCGTTGAATCAACGACCTACAATGAGCAGTTCTTC.